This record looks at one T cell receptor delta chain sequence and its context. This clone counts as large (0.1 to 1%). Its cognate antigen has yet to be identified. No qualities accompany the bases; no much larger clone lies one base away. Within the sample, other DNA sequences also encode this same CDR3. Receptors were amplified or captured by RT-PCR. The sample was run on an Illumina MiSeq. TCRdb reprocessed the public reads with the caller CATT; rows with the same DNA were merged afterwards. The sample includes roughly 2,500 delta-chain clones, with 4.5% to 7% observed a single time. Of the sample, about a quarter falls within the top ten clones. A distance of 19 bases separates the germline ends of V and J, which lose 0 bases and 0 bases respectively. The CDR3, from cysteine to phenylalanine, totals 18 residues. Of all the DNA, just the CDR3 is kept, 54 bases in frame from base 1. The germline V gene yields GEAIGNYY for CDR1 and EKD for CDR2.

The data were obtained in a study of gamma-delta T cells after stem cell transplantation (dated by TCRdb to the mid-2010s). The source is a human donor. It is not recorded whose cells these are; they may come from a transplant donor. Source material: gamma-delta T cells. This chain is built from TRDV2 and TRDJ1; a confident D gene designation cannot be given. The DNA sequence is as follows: TGTGCCTGTGACACCGTAAGCGGATCTGAGGGGTACACCGATAAACTCATCTTT. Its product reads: CACDTVSGSEGYTDKLIF.